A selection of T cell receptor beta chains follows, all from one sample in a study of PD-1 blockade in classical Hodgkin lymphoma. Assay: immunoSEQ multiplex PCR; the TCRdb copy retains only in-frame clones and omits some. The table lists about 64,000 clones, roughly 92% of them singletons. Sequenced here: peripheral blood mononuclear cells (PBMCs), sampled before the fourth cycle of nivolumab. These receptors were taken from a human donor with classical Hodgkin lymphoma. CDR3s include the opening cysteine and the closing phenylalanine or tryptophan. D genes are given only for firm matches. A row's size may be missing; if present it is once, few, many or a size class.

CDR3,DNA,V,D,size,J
CSLRLRDTQYF,TGCAGCCTACGACTGCGGGATACGCAGTATTTT,TRBV20-1,.,.,TRBJ2-3
CASSETASTDTQYF,TGTGCCAGCAGCGAGACAGCTAGCACAGATACGCAGTATTTT,TRBV5-4,.,.,TRBJ2-3
CASSLVVGTGSYEQYF,TGCGCCAGCAGCTTGGTTGTCGGGACAGGGTCCTACGAGCAGTACTTC,TRBV5-1,TRBD1,.,TRBJ2-7
CASSWDREDSPLHF,TGTGCCAGCAGTTGGGACAGGGAGGATTCACCCCTCCACTTT,TRBV28,TRBD1,.,TRBJ1-6
CAWSVHRDIQPQHF,TGTGCCTGGAGTGTACACCGGGACATTCAGCCCCAGCATTTT,TRBV30,.,once,TRBJ1-5
CASRTTDRGANQPQHF,TGTGCCAGCAGAACTACGGACAGGGGAGCCAATCAGCCCCAGCATTTT,TRBV28,TRBD1,.,TRBJ1-5
CASSPGLASTEPYEQYF,TGTGCCAGCTCACCAGGGTTAGCCTCCACAGAGCCTTACGAGCAGTACTTC,TRBV18,.,.,TRBJ2-7
CASSVTSQTRAETQYF,TGTGCCAGCAGCGTAACCTCACAAACTCGGGCAGAGACCCAGTACTTC,TRBV9,.,once,TRBJ2-5
CASSLAPGGGMKKNIQYF,TGTGCCAGCAGCTTAGCGCCGGGGGGAGGAATGAAAAAAAACATTCAGTACTTC,TRBV7-9,TRBD2,.,TRBJ2-4
CASSPRGSEQYF,TGTGCCAGCAGTCCCAGAGGTAGCGAGCAGTACTTC,TRBV27,.,.,TRBJ2-7
CASKTGGVSNTEAFF,TGTGCCAGCAAGACAGGGGGTGTTTCCAACACTGAAGCTTTCTTT,TRBV28,TRBD1,.,TRBJ1-1
CATSRDRSYEQYF,TGTGCCACCAGCAGAGACCGGTCCTACGAGCAGTACTTC,TRBV15,.,.,TRBJ2-7
CATSLQGGNQPQHF,TGTGCCACCAGCTTACAGGGCGGGAATCAGCCCCAGCATTTT,TRBV15,.,.,TRBJ1-5
CASSLAHEQYF,TGCGCCAGCAGCTTGGCCCACGAGCAGTACTTC,TRBV5-1,.,.,TRBJ2-7
CASSPGTGVAKNIQYF,TGTGCCAGCAGCCCCGGGACAGGAGTAGCCAAAAACATTCAGTACTTC,TRBV7-9,TRBD1,.,TRBJ2-4
CASLLPNSGNTIYF,TGTGCCAGCCTCCTCCCGAACTCTGGAAACACCATATATTTT,TRBV6-5,.,.,TRBJ1-3
CASSLYPPGQGNTEAFF,TGTGCCAGCAGCTTGTACCCCCCAGGGCAAGGGAACACTGAAGCTTTCTTT,TRBV5-6,.,.,TRBJ1-1
CASSQAPGNYGYTF,TGCGCCAGCAGCCAAGCCCCAGGGAACTATGGCTACACCTTC,TRBV4-1,.,.,TRBJ1-2
CASSRTGWDSPLHF,TGTGCCAGCAGTCGGACAGGGTGGGACTCACCCCTCCACTTT,TRBV27,TRBD1,.,TRBJ1-6
CASSLIRPNTEAFF,TGTGCCAGCAGCTTAATTCGCCCCAACACTGAAGCTTTCTTT,TRBV7-9,.,once,TRBJ1-1
CASSLAPRGGLDYGYTF,TGTGCCAGCAGCTTAGCTCCGAGGGGGGGCCTTGACTATGGCTACACCTTC,TRBV7-8,.,.,TRBJ1-2
CASSLDRGDTEAFF,TGTGCCAGCAGCCTAGACAGGGGAGACACTGAAGCTTTCTTT,TRBV6-1,TRBD1,.,TRBJ1-1
CASSLPGKQFF,TGTGCCAGCAGCTTGCCGGGGAAGCAGTTCTTC,TRBV5-6,.,.,TRBJ2-1
CASSFGQETQYF,TGCGCCAGCAGCTTTGGGCAAGAGACCCAGTACTTC,TRBV5-1,.,.,TRBJ2-5
CARSTKCRVNTEAFF,TGTGCCAGAAGCACGAAATGCCGGGTGAACACTGAAGCTTTCTTT,TRBV7-5,.,.,TRBJ1-1
CASSLYSYEQYF,TGTGCCAGCAGTTTATACAGCTACGAGCAGTACTTC,TRBV28,.,.,TRBJ2-7
CASSENDPLAGVAYNEQFF,TGTGCCAGCAGTGAAAACGACCCCCTAGCGGGGGTCGCCTACAATGAGCAGTTCTTC,TRBV6-1,TRBD2,.,TRBJ2-1
CASSLVSTDTQYF,TGTGCCAGCAGCTTAGTGAGCACAGATACGCAGTATTTT,TRBV7-6,.,.,TRBJ2-3
CASSLGPKPSYEQYF,TGTGCCAGCAGTTTAGGACCGAAGCCCTCCTACGAGCAGTACTTC,TRBV27,.,.,TRBJ2-7
CASSFSGYTEAFF,TGTGCCAGCAGTTTTTCAGGATACACTGAAGCTTTCTTT,TRBV28,.,.,TRBJ1-1
CASTGSPPADTQYF,TGTGCCAGCACCGGGAGCCCCCCCGCAGATACGCAGTATTTT,TRBV5-6,.,.,TRBJ2-3